A single sample is the source of the 2 T cell receptor beta chains below, sequenced in a study of blood T cells in healthy people across ages. Sample-barcoded 5' priming and a J-beta primer mix drove a second PCR of 7 to 11 cycles. TCRdb passed the 5' RACE reads through MiXCR, listing each CDR3 protein once. This sample has about 1.4 million distinct CDR3 sequences, with 59% found just once. The sample was blood. These receptors were taken from a man aged 18 to 29 in good health.

The chain uses TRBV29-1 and TRBJ2-2; the D gene is possibly TRBD2 (5 bases). The CDR3 consists of 15 residues. Trimming left V 3 bases short and J 0 bases short, with 11 bases between. Germline CDR1 and CDR2: SQVTM and ANQGSEA. The CDR3, as DNA: TGCAGCGTTGAGAAAGCGGCCCCGAACACCGGGGAGCTGTTTTTT. It codes for CSVEKAAPNTGELFF.

The chain joins TRBV27 to TRBJ2-4; D perhaps matches TRBD2 (6 bases). The closer fit of TRBJ2-7 to the DNA end suggests the J call may be wrong. CDR3 length: 14 amino acids. Germline V gene data show CDR1 as MNHEY and CDR2 as SMNVEV (reference sequence). The CDR3 coding sequence is TGTGCCAGCAGTATCAATTCGGGACTCCCCGAGCAGTACTTC. It encodes CASSINSGLPEQYF.